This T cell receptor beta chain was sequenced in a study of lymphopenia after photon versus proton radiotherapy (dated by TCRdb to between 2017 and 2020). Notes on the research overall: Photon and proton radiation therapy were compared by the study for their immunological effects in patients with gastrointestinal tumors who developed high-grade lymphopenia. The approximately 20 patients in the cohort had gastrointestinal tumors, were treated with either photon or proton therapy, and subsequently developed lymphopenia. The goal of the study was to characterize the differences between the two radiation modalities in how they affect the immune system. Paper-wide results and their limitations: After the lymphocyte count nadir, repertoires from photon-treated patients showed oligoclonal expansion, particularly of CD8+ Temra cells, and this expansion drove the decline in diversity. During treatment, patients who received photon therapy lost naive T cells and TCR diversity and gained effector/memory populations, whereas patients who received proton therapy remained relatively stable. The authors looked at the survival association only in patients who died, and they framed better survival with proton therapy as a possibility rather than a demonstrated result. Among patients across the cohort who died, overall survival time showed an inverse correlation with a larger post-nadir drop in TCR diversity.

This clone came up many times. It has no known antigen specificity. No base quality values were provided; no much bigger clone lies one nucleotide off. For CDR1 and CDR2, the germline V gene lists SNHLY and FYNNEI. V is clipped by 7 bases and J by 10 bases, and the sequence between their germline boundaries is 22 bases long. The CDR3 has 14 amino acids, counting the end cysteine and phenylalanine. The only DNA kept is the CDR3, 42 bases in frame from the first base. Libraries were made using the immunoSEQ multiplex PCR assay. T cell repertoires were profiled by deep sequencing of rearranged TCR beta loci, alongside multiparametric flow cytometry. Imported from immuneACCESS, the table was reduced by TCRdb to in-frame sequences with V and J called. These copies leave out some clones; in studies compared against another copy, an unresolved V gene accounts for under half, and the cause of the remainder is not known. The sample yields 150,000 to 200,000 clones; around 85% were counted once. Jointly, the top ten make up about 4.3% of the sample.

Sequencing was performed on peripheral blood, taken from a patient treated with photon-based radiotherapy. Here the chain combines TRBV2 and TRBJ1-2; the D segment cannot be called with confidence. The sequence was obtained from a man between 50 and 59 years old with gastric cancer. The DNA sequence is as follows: TGTGCCAGCACCGTAAATTCGGGCCTCGGGGTCTACACCTTC. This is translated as CASTVNSGLGVYTF.